The entry that follows covers one T cell receptor beta chain sequence. Libraries were prepared by immunoSEQ multiplex PCR; TCRdb keeps only in-frame clonotypes and omits some of them. The sample has about 160,000 clones; approximately 80% are singletons. This sample is part of a study of blood T cell repertoires in COVID-19. Study summary: Nucleic acid was either cDNA or gDNA, and it came from T cells, B-cell-depleted T cells, or PBMCs.

The CDR3 covers 14 residues. With 9 bases removed from V and 3 bases from J, the gap between germline ends came to 14 bases. CDR1 and CDR2 from the germline V gene are LNHDA and SQIVND (reference sequence). The study assigned cohorts using participant-reported clinical history. The TCR comes from a man aged 40-49 years who had recovered from COVID-19. The V gene is TRBV19, the J gene TRBJ2-2, with D unresolved. Sequencing used PBMCs or T cells enriched from blood (not recorded which). CDR3 DNA: TGTGCCAGCCAGAGTCGCGAGGACACCGGGGAGCTGTTTTTT. Amino acid sequence: CASQSREDTGELFF. The variable domain in full, with the rest retrieved from reference TRBV19 and TRBJ2-2, is DGGITQSPKYLFRKEGQNVTLSCEQNLNHDAMYWYRQDPGQGLRLIYYSQIVNDFQKGDIAEGYSVSREKKESFPLTVTSAQKNPTAFYLCASQSREDTGELFFGEGSRLTVL.